The rows below give T cell receptor beta chains drawn from one sample of a study of response to subunit inactivated influenza vaccine. TCRdb fed the RT-PCR reads into MiXCR, producing one record per CDR3 protein. Of about 700,000 distinct CDR3 sequences in the sample, less than 15% were seen once. Sequencing used PBMCs from blood, obtained around two weeks before vaccination. The receptors come from a man aged 50-59 years who received an inactivated influenza vaccine. CDR3s include the opening cysteine and the closing phenylalanine or tryptophan. A D gene is named only where the DNA matches it firmly.

CDR3 protein	D gene	V gene	J gene
CATFSGTSADTQYF	TRBD2	TRBV6-1	TRBJ2-3
CSVAVVEAGNTIYF	NA	TRBV29-1	TRBJ1-3
CASSVGTGGVETQYF	TRBD1	TRBV9	TRBJ2-5
CSVETGGQDPVDEQFF	NA	TRBV29-1	TRBJ2-1
CAIQHGTLEDTGELFF	NA	TRBV10-3	TRBJ2-2
CASSPPQGLITEAFF	NA	TRBV12-3/TRBV12-4	TRBJ1-1
CAISSGGPTDTQYF	TRBD2	TRBV10-3	TRBJ2-3
CASSSTDYNQETQYF	NA	TRBV10-2	TRBJ2-5
CASSPNKETQYF	NA	TRBV5-1	TRBJ2-5
CASSGLAGGYEQYF	TRBD2	TRBV5-1	TRBJ2-7
CASSYHQRGYGNTIYF	NA	TRBV14	TRBJ1-3
CASSFRDRYQPQHF	TRBD1	TRBV12-3/TRBV12-4	TRBJ1-5
CASSTPQGYQETQYF	NA	TRBV28	TRBJ2-5
CASSLAGARNQPQHF	NA	TRBV7-2	TRBJ1-5
CSGRAVETQYF	NA	TRBV29-1	TRBJ2-5
CAWSSPGIGANVLTF	NA	TRBV30	TRBJ2-6
CSAKASGSHTQYF	TRBD2	TRBV20-1	TRBJ2-3
CASSQEVRLAGAREQYF	TRBD2	TRBV4-2	TRBJ2-7